What follows are 9 T cell receptor beta chains derived from one specimen sequenced in a study of T cell responses to AZD1222 COVID-19 vaccine. The method was immunoSEQ multiplex PCR; TCRdb's version includes in-frame clones alone and lacks a portion of them. The data show about 160,000 clones, with around nine tenths seen just once and around 6% held by the top ten. The specimen was peripheral blood, collected on day 0 of AZD1222 vaccination. The source of these receptors is an adult in good health.

The chain uses TRBV30 and TRBJ2-1; TRBD2 is a possible D gene (5 bases). CDR3 size: 12 residues. Germline CDR1 reads GTSNPN; CDR2 reads SVGIG (reference sequence). The V end was cut by 5 bases, the J end by 3 bases, with 8 bases between. CDR3 region: CAWARDYNEQFF. DNA of the CDR3: TGTGCCTGGGCCCGGGACTACAATGAGCAGTTCTTC.

On this clone: Other DNA variants within this sample encode the same CDR3. The chain is built from TRBV15 and TRBJ2-7; 11 nucleotides align to TRBD1. V shed 6 bases, J shed 4 bases, and the junction held 5 bases outside the gene matches. Germline V gene data show CDR1 as LNHNV and CDR2 as YYDKDF (reference sequence). There are 14 residues in the CDR3. Written as DNA, the CDR3 is TGTGCCACCAGTGCCGGGACAGGGGGGTACGAGCAGTACTTC. Protein product: CATSAGTGGYEQYF.

In the case of this clone: Distinct nucleotide sequences in the sample also encode this CDR3. The gene calls are TRBV5-6 and TRBJ1-6; D unclear. Trimming shortened V by 0 bases and J by 4 bases, and 8 bases separated the two germline ends. The germline V gene encodes CDR1 SGHDT and CDR2 YYEEEE. The CDR3 sequence is 15 residues long. CDR3 residues: CASSLGATYNSPLHF. CDR3 nucleotides: TGTGCCAGCAGCTTGGGAGCTACGTATAATTCACCCCTCCACTTT. The full variable domain, with the rest looked up from reference TRBV5-6 and TRBJ1-6, is DAGVTQSPTHLIKTRGQQVTLRCSPKSGHDTVSWYQQALGQGPQFIFQYYEEEERQRGNFPDRFSGHQFPNYSSELNVNALLLGDSALYLCASSLGATYNSPLHFGNGTRLTVT.

Comments on this clone: Compared with germline, one end of the junction differs, possibly owing to a read error. The chain carries TRBV5-1 and TRBJ2-2; 7 nucleotides line up with TRBD1. CDR1 and CDR2 from the germline V gene are SGHRS and YFSETQ. The CDR3 consists of 15 residues. The CDR3 reads CASSFPTGNSGELFF. CDR3 nucleotides: TGCGCCAGCAGCTTCCCGACAGGGAACTCCGGGGAGCTGTTTTTT.

This clone appeared once. The chain couples TRBV28 to TRBJ2-7; D is possibly TRBD2 (6 bases). The CDR3 extends over 17 amino acids. Germline-derived CDR1 and CDR2 are MDHEN and SYDVKM. The ends were cut back, 7 bases at V and 0 bases at J, with 22 bases in the middle. As DNA, the CDR3 is TGTGCCAGCACCCCTTCGGGACTTGACAGATCCTCCTACGAGCAGTACTTC. Translation: CASTPSGLDRSSYEQYF.

The chain recombines TRBV5-1 with TRBJ2-3; D call uncertain. The CDR3 loop spans 13 amino acids. V lost 2 bases to trimming and J lost 5 bases, with 9 bases between them. From germline, CDR1 is SGHRS and CDR2 YFSETQ. In nucleotides, the CDR3 is TGCGCCAGCAGCTTCTCGGCGCAAGATACGCAGTATTTT. This translates into CASSFSAQDTQYF.

As DNA, the CDR3 is TGTGCCAGCAGCCCTCCAGGGGTGATTACCTACGAGCAGTACTTC. Translating it yields CASSPPGVITYEQYF. The chain couples TRBV28 to TRBJ2-7, with a tentative D call TRBD1 (6 bases). V lost 6 bases, J lost 2 bases, and 17 bases lay in between. CDR1 MDHEN and CDR2 SYDVKM come from the germline V gene. CDR3 length: 15 amino acids. Full variable domain (remainder filled in from reference TRBV28 and TRBJ2-7): DVKVTQSSRYLVKRTGEKVFLECVQDMDHENMFWYRQDPGLGLRLIYFSYDVKMKEKGDIPEGYSVSREKKERFSLILESASTNQTSMYLCASSPPGVITYEQYFGPGTRLTVT.

The rearrangement uses TRBV3-1 (or the pseudogene TRBV3-2) and TRBJ1-3; the D gene is possibly TRBD1 (5 bases). V was clipped by 5 bases and J by 3 bases, with 14 bases between them. The CDR3 loop spans 15 amino acids. The germline V gene has CDR1 LGHDT and CDR2 YNNKEL (reference sequence). CDR3 sequence (DNA): TGTGCCAGCAGCAAGGGACCGATGATTGGAAACACCATATATTTT. It codes for CASSKGPMIGNTIYF.

This chain links TRBV7-2 with TRBJ1-5; 8 bases agree with TRBD1. J lost 6 bases, V lost 5 bases, and 6 bases had no gene match. Germline loops: CDR1 SGHTA, CDR2 FQGNSA. The CDR3 loop spans 14 amino acids. CDR3 sequence: CASSSDRGTQPQHF. The DNA for the CDR3 is TGTGCCAGCAGCAGCGACAGGGGAACTCAGCCCCAGCATTTT.